Listed here is a single T cell receptor beta chain. The antigen remains unidentified. Clones were sequenced by immunoSEQ multiplex PCR, and TCRdb holds only the in-frame ones, with some missing. Seen here are about 150,000 clones, roughly nine tenths observed once, and the top ten hold 15% to 20%. This record comes from a study of T cell responses to AZD1222 COVID-19 vaccine. Overall study results and limits: Epitopes outside B.1.351 and B.1.1.7 mutated regions reportedly drew nearly half of spike TCRs.

Per germline, CDR1 SEHNR and CDR2 FQNEAQ (reference sequence). Unmatched junction bases numbered 7, after V lost 2 bases and J lost 4 bases. This CDR3 comprises 15 residues. The V gene is TRBV7-9, the J gene TRBJ1-1, with 7 bases that match TRBD1. The clonotype was recovered from an adult in good health. This sample comprised peripheral blood, obtained on day 0 of AZD1222 vaccination. The CDR3 DNA is TGTGCCAGCAGCTTAATGGCGCCAGGGGGCACTGAAGCTTTCTTT. Translation gives CASSLMAPGGTEAFF.